This record covers a single TCR beta chain. V was clipped by 4 bases and J by 7 bases, with 17 bases between them. Germline V lookup: CDR1 MNHEY, CDR2 SVGAGI. The CDR3 runs 16 residues. This entry is derived from a study of T cell changes during pregnancy in multiple sclerosis. Produced via immunoSEQ multiplex PCR; TCRdb's table is partial and in-frame only. The profile shows under 70,000 clones, 91% of them singletons. The receptor was isolated from a female donor in good health, enrolled as a control in a pregnancy study. J is TRBJ1-6 and V is TRBV6-5; tentatively, D is TRBD1 (5 bases). The sample in question was peripheral blood, obtained after pregnancy. CDR3 loop: CASSSARTSTNSPLHF. The CDR3 DNA sequence: TGTGCCAGCAGTTCCGCGAGGACATCAACCAATTCACCCCTCCACTTT.